This TCR beta chain was documented in a study of T cell responses to AZD1222 COVID-19 vaccine. Per the germline V gene, CDR1 is SQVTM and CDR2 is ANQGSEA. The CDR3 contains 11 residues. V lost 7 bases and J lost 6; bases outside the gene matches: 4. Clones were sequenced by immunoSEQ multiplex PCR, and TCRdb holds only the in-frame ones, with some missing. The sample includes about 180,000 clones, about 90% of them seen just once. J is TRBJ2-3 and V is TRBV29-1, with 7 bases fitting TRBD2. The receptor's source is an adult in good health. The sample consisted of peripheral blood, taken on day 0 of AZD1222 vaccination. The CDR3 nucleotides read TGCAGCGGGCTTAGCGGGGATACGCAGTATTTT. This encodes CSGLSGDTQYF.